Described below is a single TCR beta chain sequence and its context. The antigen remains undetermined. Together with a sample-barcoded 5' primer, a J-beta primer mix was included in a second PCR lasting about 7 to 12 cycles. TCRdb independently ran MiXCR on the 5' RACE reads; one entry per CDR3 protein. Altogether about 1 million distinct CDR3 sequences are present, around 43% being singletons, with the ten largest covering approximately 17%. The sample originates from a study of blood T cells in healthy people across ages. Study-wide findings and caveats: Naive and antigen-experienced cells were not separated, limiting conclusive comparison.

It was 8 to 10 milliliters of peripheral blood that were drawn from each donor. CDR1 and CDR2 (germline): MNHEY, SMNVEV (reference sequence). There are 17 residues in the CDR3. J gave up 0 bases and V 5 bases, and 10 bases lay outside the gene matches. This sequence originates from a woman aged 55-69 years in good health. The specimen was blood. The chain carries TRBV27 and TRBJ2-1, with 7 positions matching TRBD1. CDR3 region: CASSPSMGDSSYNEQFF. In DNA, the CDR3 is TGTGCCAGCAGTCCTTCGATGGGGGACAGCTCCTACAATGAGCAGTTCTTC.